This T cell receptor (beta chain) was documented in a study of blood T cell repertoires in COVID-19. As for the study in general: Sample material is recorded as cDNA or gDNA derived from T cells, B-cell-depleted T cells, or PBMCs.

Germline CDR1 is SNHLY and CDR2 is FYNNEI. The trim removed 7 bases at V and 7 bases at J, leaving 8 bases unmatched. This CDR3 region has 13 residues. Repertoires were generated with immunoSEQ multiplex PCR, while TCRdb's copy carries only in-frame clones and drops some. The sample yields some 300,000 clones, nearly 90% seen once. Participants came from some 26 US areas, aged about 18 to 89 years. Clinical history reported by participants formed the basis on which cohorts were assigned. The rearrangement links TRBV2 to TRBJ1-1, with TRBD1 matching 8 bases. The sample consisted of PBMCs or T cells enriched from blood (not recorded which). The sequence came from a woman between 50 and 59 years old who had been exposed to COVID-19. Here the CDR3 reads CASTGGTGHEAFF. CDR3 DNA: TGTGCCAGCACCGGAGGGACAGGACATGAAGCTTTCTTT.